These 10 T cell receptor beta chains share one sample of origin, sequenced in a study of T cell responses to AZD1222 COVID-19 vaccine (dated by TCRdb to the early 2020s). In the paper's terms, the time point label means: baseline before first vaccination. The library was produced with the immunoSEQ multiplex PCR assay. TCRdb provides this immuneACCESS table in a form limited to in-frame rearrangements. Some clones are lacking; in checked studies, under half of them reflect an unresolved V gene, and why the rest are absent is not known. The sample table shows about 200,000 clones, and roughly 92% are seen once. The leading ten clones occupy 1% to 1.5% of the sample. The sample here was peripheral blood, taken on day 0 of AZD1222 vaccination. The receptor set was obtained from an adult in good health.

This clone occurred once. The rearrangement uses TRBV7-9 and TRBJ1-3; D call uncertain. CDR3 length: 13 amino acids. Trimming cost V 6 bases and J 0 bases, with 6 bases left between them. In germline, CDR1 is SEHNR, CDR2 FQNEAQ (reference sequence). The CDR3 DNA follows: TGTGCCAGCAGGACCACCTCTGGAAACACCATATATTTT. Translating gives CASRTTSGNTIYF.

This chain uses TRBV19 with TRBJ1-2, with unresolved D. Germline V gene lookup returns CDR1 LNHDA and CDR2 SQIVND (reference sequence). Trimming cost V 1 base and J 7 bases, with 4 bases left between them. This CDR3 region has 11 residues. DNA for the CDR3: TGTGCCAGTAGTATAGGGGTTGGCTACACCTTC. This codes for CASSIGVGYTF.

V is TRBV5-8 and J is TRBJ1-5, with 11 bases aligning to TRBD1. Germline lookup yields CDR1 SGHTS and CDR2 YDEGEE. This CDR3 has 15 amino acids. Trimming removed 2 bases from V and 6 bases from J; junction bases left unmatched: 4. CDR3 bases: TGTGCCAGCAGCTTCGGGACAGGGGGTCCTCAGCCCCAGCATTTT. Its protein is CASSFGTGGPQPQHF. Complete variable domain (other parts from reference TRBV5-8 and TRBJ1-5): EAGVTQSPTHLIKTRGQQATLRCSPISGHTSVYWYQQALGLGLQFLLWYDEGEERNRGNFPPRFSGRQFPNYSSELNVNALELEDSALYLCASSFGTGGPQPQHFGDGTRLSIL.

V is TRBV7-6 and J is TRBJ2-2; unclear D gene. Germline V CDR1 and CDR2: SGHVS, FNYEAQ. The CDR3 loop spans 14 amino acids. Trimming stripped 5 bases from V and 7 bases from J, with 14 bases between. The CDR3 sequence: CASSPITPGGELFF. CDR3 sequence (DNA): TGTGCCAGCAGCCCAATTACCCCAGGCGGGGAGCTGTTTTTT. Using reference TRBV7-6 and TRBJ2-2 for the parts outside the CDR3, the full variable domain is GAGVSQSPRYKVTKRGQDVALRCDPISGHVSLYWYRQALGQGPEFLTYFNYEAQQDKSGLPNDRFSAERPEGSISTLTIQRTEQRDSAMYRCASSPITPGGELFFGEGSRLTVL.

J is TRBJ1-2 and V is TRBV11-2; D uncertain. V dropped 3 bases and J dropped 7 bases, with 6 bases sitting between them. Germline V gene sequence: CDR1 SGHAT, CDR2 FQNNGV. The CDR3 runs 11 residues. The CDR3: CASSFGSGYTF. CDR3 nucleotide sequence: TGTGCCAGCAGCTTCGGGAGTGGCTACACCTTC.

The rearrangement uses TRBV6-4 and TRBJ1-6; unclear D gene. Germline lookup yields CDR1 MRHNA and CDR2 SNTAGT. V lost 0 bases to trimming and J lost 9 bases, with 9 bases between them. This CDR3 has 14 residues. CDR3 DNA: TGTGCCAGCAGTGACTCTGTTGGGGTTTCACCCCTCCACTTT. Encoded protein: CASSDSVGVSPLHF.

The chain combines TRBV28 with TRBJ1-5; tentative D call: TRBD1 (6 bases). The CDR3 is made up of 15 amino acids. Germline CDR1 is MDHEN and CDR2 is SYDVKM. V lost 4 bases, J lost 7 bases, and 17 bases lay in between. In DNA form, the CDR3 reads TGTGCCAGCAGTTCCCAAGGGGGGGGGAGGCAGCCCCAGCATTTT. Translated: CASSSQGGGRQPQHF.

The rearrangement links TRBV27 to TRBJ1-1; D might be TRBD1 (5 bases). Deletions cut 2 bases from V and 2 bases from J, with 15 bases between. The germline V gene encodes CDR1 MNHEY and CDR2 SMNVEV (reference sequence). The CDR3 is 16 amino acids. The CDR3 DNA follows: TGTGCCAGCAGTTTAAGATCGAACAGGCTCAACACTGAAGCTTTCTTT. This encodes CASSLRSNRLNTEAFF.

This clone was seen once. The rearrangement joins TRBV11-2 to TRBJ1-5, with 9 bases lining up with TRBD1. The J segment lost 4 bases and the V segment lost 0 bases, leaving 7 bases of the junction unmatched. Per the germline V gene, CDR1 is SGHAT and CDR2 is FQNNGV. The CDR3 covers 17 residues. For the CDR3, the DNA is TGTGCCAGCAGCTTAGATCGGGACAGGGCAGGAAATCAGCCCCAGCATTTT. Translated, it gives CASSLDRDRAGNQPQHF.

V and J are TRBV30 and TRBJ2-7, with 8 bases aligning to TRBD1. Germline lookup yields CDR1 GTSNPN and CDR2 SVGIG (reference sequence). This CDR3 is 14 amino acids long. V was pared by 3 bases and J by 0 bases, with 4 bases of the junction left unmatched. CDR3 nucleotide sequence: TGTGCCTGGAGGATGCAGGGGGCCTCCTACGAGCAGTACTTC. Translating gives CAWRMQGASYEQYF. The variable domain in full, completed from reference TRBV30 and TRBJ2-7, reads SQTIHQWPATLVQPVGSPLSLECTVEGTSNPNLYWYRQAAGRGLQLLFYSVGIGQISSEVPQNLSASRPQDRQFILSSKKLLLSDSGFYLCAWRMQGASYEQYFGPGTRLTVT.